The 27 T cell receptor beta chains below were found in one sample sequenced in a study of beta chain features in type 1 diabetes. Broader study findings: There was a moderate but significant shortening of TCRB CDR3s in all four CD4+ subsets of Type 1 diabetes patients.

These TCRs are of unknown antigen specificity. The isolated RNA, all of it, was reverse transcribed, so expressed TCRB transcripts were what got sequenced. The table came from immunoSEQ multiplex PCR; TCRdb's copy has only in-frame clones and leaves some out. The top ten clones hold almost 0.02% of a sample with 200,000 to 300,000 clones, approximately 13% of them seen once. Sample: naive CD4+ T cells from blood. All receptors derive from a man younger than 40 with type 1 diabetes.

Concerning this clone itself: Other DNA sequences of this sample code for an identical CDR3. The gene calls are TRBV11-2 and TRBJ2-5; D is undetermined. The germline V and J ends were trimmed by 1 base and 3 bases, with 6 bases remaining between them. Germline CDR1 and CDR2: SGHAT and FQNNGV. The CDR3 is 13 residues long. DNA for the CDR3: TGTGCCAGCAGCTTAGTATTAGAAGAGACCCAGTACTTC. Protein product: CASSLVLEETQYF.

This chain links TRBV11-2 with TRBJ1-2, with D maybe TRBD1 (5 bases). V was cut by 2 bases and J by 2 bases, with 12 bases left in between. CDR3 length: 15 amino acids. The germline V gene encodes CDR1 SGHAT and CDR2 FQNNGV. This CDR3 reads CASSLLGGGNYGYTF. The CDR3 bases are TGTGCCAGCAGCTTACTCGGGGGAGGGAACTATGGCTACACCTTC.

This chain connects TRBV30 to TRBJ1-3; 8 bases are shared with TRBD1. This CDR3 contains 13 residues. The V segment lost 5 bases and the J segment 2 bases; nucleotides outside the gene matches: 2. The germline gives CDR1 GTSNPN, CDR2 SVGIG (reference sequence). CDR3 residues: CAWQDRAGNTIYF. The DNA for the CDR3 is TGTGCCTGGCAGGACAGGGCTGGAAACACCATATATTTT.

The V and J genes are TRBV5-4 and TRBJ2-7, with TRBD2 as a possible D gene (5 bases). Trimming cost V 0 bases and J 0 bases, with 10 bases left between them. The CDR3 runs 15 residues. Germline V CDR1 and CDR2: SGHNT, YYREEE (reference sequence). The chain's CDR3 is CASSLVGGFSYEQYF. CDR3 in DNA: TGTGCCAGCAGCTTGGTGGGCGGGTTCTCCTACGAGCAGTACTTC.

The sample holds one count of this clone. This chain uses TRBV5-4 with TRBJ2-1; 8 bases match TRBD2. Germline trimming cut 2 bases from V and 0 bases from J; bases unmatched to any gene: 7. In germline, CDR1 is SGHNT, CDR2 YYREEE (reference sequence). CDR3 length: 17 residues. CDR3 residues: CASSLSGTRSSYNEQFF. The CDR3 DNA reads as TGTGCCAGCAGCTTATCCGGGACTAGAAGCTCCTACAATGAGCAGTTCTTC.

This clone has a handful of counts. The same CDR3 also results from other DNA sequences found in this sample. The chain couples TRBV30 to TRBJ1-5; tentative D call: TRBD1 (5 bases). CDR1 and CDR2 from the germline V gene are GTSNPN and SVGIG (reference sequence). The V and J ends lost 0 bases and 5 bases respectively, with 8 bases between them. The CDR3 loop spans 13 amino acids. The CDR3 region has the DNA TGTGCCTGGAGTGTGGGAGGGGATCAGCCCCAGCATTTT. Translating it yields CAWSVGGDQPQHF.

This clone was seen only a few times. The junction does not match germline at one end; this may be a read error. This sequence joins TRBV7-7 and TRBJ2-5, with 9 bases identical to TRBD2. This CDR3 has 16 residues. Germline CDR1 SSHAT, CDR2 FNYEAQ (reference sequence). The CDR3 reads CASSLGPAGGQETQYF. The DNA of the CDR3 is TGTGCTAGCAGCTTAGGCCCAGCGGGGGGACAAGAGACCCAGTACTTC.

This clone was detected a few times. The V and J genes are TRBV7-2 and TRBJ2-7; 10 bases align to TRBD1. V lost 4 bases and J lost 5; bases outside the gene matches: 8. The CDR3 runs to 15 residues. The germline gives CDR1 SGHTA, CDR2 FQGNSA. CDR3 sequence (DNA): TGTGCCAGCAGCTCAACGGGACAGGGGAACGACGAGCAGTACTTC. Translating it yields CASSSTGQGNDEQYF.

The genes are TRBV25-1 and TRBJ1-2, with D possibly TRBD1 on 6 matching bases. The CDR3 has 14 amino acids. With 6 bases removed from V and 5 bases from J, the gap between germline ends came to 16 bases. Germline CDR1 is MGHDK and CDR2 is SYGVNS. Written as DNA, the CDR3 is TGTGCCAGCAGGGGAGCGGGGGCCGGATATGGCTACACCTTC. Protein sequence: CASRGAGAGYGYTF.

The table lists this clone with a few counts. This chain joins TRBV15 and TRBJ2-3, with 9 bases identical to TRBD2. After removal of 0 bases from V and 2 bases from J, the junction contained 12 bases not matched to a gene. This CDR3 contains 19 residues. Germline V CDR1 and CDR2: LNHNV, YYDKDF (reference sequence). The CDR3 spells CATSRDRGTSLALTDTQYF. The CDR3 DNA reads TGTGCCACCAGCAGAGATAGGGGGACTAGCCTGGCGCTCACAGATACGCAGTATTTT.

The chain carries TRBV29-1 and TRBJ2-7; 7 bases map to TRBD1. Germline trimming cut 6 bases from V and 4 bases from J; bases unmatched to any gene: 6. The CDR3 contains 12 residues. In germline, CDR1 is SQVTM, CDR2 ANQGSEA. The CDR3 nucleotides read TGCAGCGTGCGCAGGGGGATGTACGAGCAGTACTTC. It is translated as CSVRRGMYEQYF.

This clone has more than one count but fewer than ten. The J gene is TRBJ2-3, the V gene TRBV11-2; 8 bases align to TRBD2. CDR3 length equals 16 residues. Germline lookup yields CDR1 SGHAT and CDR2 FQNNGV. Germline trimming cut 5 bases from V and 5 bases from J; bases unmatched to any gene: 12. The CDR3 sequence is CASSPRIAGTVDTQYF. In nucleotides, the CDR3 is TGTGCCAGCAGCCCCAGGATAGCGGGGACCGTAGATACGCAGTATTTT.

The J gene is TRBJ2-5, the V gene TRBV6-5, with D perhaps matching TRBD2 (6 bases). The germline gives CDR1 MNHEY, CDR2 SVGAGI. V was shortened by 6 bases and J by 10 bases, with 12 bases between the two germline ends. The CDR3 loop spans 11 amino acids. The CDR3 protein is CASSRGGDQYF. As DNA, the CDR3 is TGTGCCAGCAGCCGCGGAGGGGACCAGTACTTC.

This chain connects TRBV19 to TRBJ1-5; no clear D gene. The CDR3 length is 14 residues. Germline V gives CDR1 LNHDA, CDR2 SQIVND (reference sequence). V was trimmed by 0 bases and J by 7 bases, leaving 10 bases between them. This chain's CDR3 is CASSIDTVNQPQHF. CDR3 bases: TGTGCCAGTAGTATAGACACAGTTAACCAGCCCCAGCATTTT. Supplemented by reference TRBV19 and TRBJ1-5, the full variable domain reads DGGITQSPKYLFRKEGQNVTLSCEQNLNHDAMYWYRQDPGQGLRLIYYSQIVNDFQKGDIAEGYSVSREKKESFPLTVTSAQKNPTAFYLCASSIDTVNQPQHFGDGTRLSIL.

The chain combines TRBV5-4 with TRBJ2-1; the match to TRBD2 covers 10 bases. The ends lost 4 bases at V and 7 bases at J; junction bases unmatched: 5. Germline CDR1 reads SGHNT; CDR2 reads YYREEE (reference sequence). This CDR3 contains 14 residues. The chain's CDR3 is CASSGSGRDNEQFF. The CDR3 DNA reads as TGTGCCAGCAGCGGCAGCGGGAGGGATAATGAGCAGTTCTTC.

The V call is TRBV10-3, the J call TRBJ2-7; D is unresolved. The CDR3 runs 15 residues. V lost 2 bases to trimming and J lost 2 bases, with 13 bases between them. Germline V gene lookup returns CDR1 ENHRY and CDR2 SYGVKD. The CDR3 DNA reads as TGTGCCATCAGTGAGCCAACAGTTTTTCCCTACGAGCAGTACTTC. Translation: CAISEPTVFPYEQYF.

This rearrangement joins TRBV5-1 to TRBJ2-5; D might be TRBD2 (6 bases). Germline-derived CDR1 and CDR2 are SGHRS and YFSETQ. V dropped 4 bases and J dropped 1 base, with 8 bases sitting between them. The CDR3 length is 13 residues. The CDR3, as DNA: TGCGCCAGCAGCGCGGGGACCCAAGAGACCCAGTACTTC. Amino acids: CASSAGTQETQYF.

In its sample, this clone was seen a few times. This chain links TRBV9 with TRBJ2-1, with D possibly being TRBD2 (5 bases). Germline V gives CDR1 SGDLS, CDR2 YYNGEE. The CDR3 extends over 16 amino acids. Trimming cost V 4 bases and J 1 base, with 15 bases left between them. CDR3: CASSLGSSVSYNEQFF. The DNA for the CDR3 is TGTGCCAGCAGCCTAGGTAGTAGCGTATCCTACAATGAGCAGTTCTTC. The full variable domain, completed using reference TRBV9 and TRBJ2-1, is DSGVTQTPKHLITATGQRVTLRCSPRSGDLSVYWYQQSLDQGLQFLIQYYNGEERAKGNILERFSAQQFPDLHSELNLSSLELGDSALYFCASSLGSSVSYNEQFFGPGTRLTVL.

This clone was counted only a few times. V usage is TRBV5-4 and J usage is TRBJ2-7, with TRBD1 matching over 7 bases. J lost 4 bases, V lost 4 bases, and 5 bases had no gene match. Germline lookup yields CDR1 SGHNT and CDR2 YYREEE (reference sequence). The CDR3 is 13 amino acids. The DNA for the CDR3 is TGTGCCAGCAGCCGGGACAGCGGATACGAGCAGTACTTC. Translating it yields CASSRDSGYEQYF.

The V and J genes are TRBV7-9 and TRBJ2-1; 9 bases fit TRBD1. The germline V gene has CDR1 SEHNR and CDR2 FQNEAQ (reference sequence). Unmatched junction bases numbered 8, after V lost 4 bases and J lost 4 bases. CDR3 length: 16 residues. CDR3 sequence reads: CASSSLGTGTYNEQFF. The CDR3 region has the DNA TGTGCCAGCAGCTCCCTTGGGACAGGGACATACAATGAGCAGTTCTTC.

The chain is built from TRBV5-1 and TRBJ1-5; D might be TRBD1 (6 bases). The CDR3 extends over 15 amino acids. Germline CDR1 and CDR2: SGHRS and YFSETQ. Trimming left V 0 bases short and J 4 bases short, with 11 bases between. This CDR3 is CASSLDGQKNQPQHF. The CDR3 region has the DNA TGCGCCAGCAGCTTGGACGGACAGAAAAATCAGCCCCAGCATTTT.

V and J are TRBV5-1 and TRBJ1-3; perhaps TRBD1 as D (6 bases). The CDR3 is 14 amino acids. V lost 4 bases, J lost 0 bases, and 8 bases lay in between. Germline V gene sequence: CDR1 SGHRS, CDR2 YFSETQ. This CDR3 reads CASSGQLSGNTIYF. The CDR3 DNA reads TGCGCCAGCAGCGGACAGCTCTCTGGAAACACCATATATTTT.

V gene TRBV5-1 combines with J gene TRBJ1-6; perhaps TRBD1 as D (5 bases). CDR3 length equals 14 residues. Deletions cut 3 bases from V and 10 bases from J, with 14 bases between. Germline V gene lookup returns CDR1 SGHRS and CDR2 YFSETQ. CDR3 sequence reads: CASSYGGSGSPLHF. In DNA, the CDR3 is TGCGCCAGCAGCTACGGGGGATCGGGATCACCCCTCCACTTT. Full variable domain (remainder filled in from reference TRBV5-1 and TRBJ1-6): KAGVTQTPRYLIKTRGQQVTLSCSPISGHRSVSWYQQTPGQGLQFLFEYFSETQRNKGNFPGRFSGRQFSNSRSEMNVSTLELGDSALYLCASSYGGSGSPLHFGNGTRLTVT.

The rearrangement links TRBV7-9 to TRBJ2-4, with 13 bases lining up with TRBD2. The CDR3 consists of 16 residues. Unmatched junction bases numbered 12, after V lost 7 bases and J lost 9 bases. Germline V lookup: CDR1 SEHNR, CDR2 FQNEAQ (reference sequence). CDR3 sequence reads: CASTLWTSGSFGIQYF. Here the CDR3 DNA reads TGTGCCAGCACCCTCTGGACTAGCGGGAGTTTTGGCATTCAGTACTTC.

The gene calls are TRBV4-1 and TRBJ2-4; 8 bases fit TRBD2. Trimming took 3 bases from V and 0 from J; bases not matched to a gene: 7. Germline loops: CDR1 MGHRA, CDR2 YSYEKL. The CDR3 contains 17 residues. CDR3 coding DNA: TGCGCCAGCAGCCAGCCCACTAGCGGAGTAGCCAAAAACATTCAGTACTTC. Protein sequence: CASSQPTSGVAKNIQYF.

V gene TRBV7-6 combines with J gene TRBJ1-2; the D is unclear. Germline V CDR1 and CDR2: SGHVS, FNYEAQ. This CDR3 is 13 amino acids long. The V end lost 1 base, the J end lost 8 bases, and 11 bases lay between the germline ends. The CDR3 loop reads CASSLEAGSGYTF. CDR3 nucleotide sequence: TGTGCCAGCAGCTTAGAAGCGGGATCGGGCTACACCTTC. Using reference TRBV7-6 and TRBJ1-2 for the parts outside the CDR3, the full variable domain is GAGVSQSPRYKVTKRGQDVALRCDPISGHVSLYWYRQALGQGPEFLTYFNYEAQQDKSGLPNDRFSAERPEGSISTLTIQRTEQRDSAMYRCASSLEAGSGYTFGSGTRLTVV.

This clone was detected only a few times. In DNA form, the CDR3 reads TGTGCCAGCAGCCAACCCTATGGGGGGGGATACAATGAGCAGTTCTTC. Its translation is CASSQPYGGGYNEQFF. The V and J genes are TRBV4-2 and TRBJ2-1; 7 positions match TRBD2. Germline values: CDR1 LGHNA, CDR2 YNFKEQ. Losses at the gene ends were 2 bases for V and 4 bases for J; bases not matched to a gene: 8. The CDR3 contains 16 residues.